The clone carrying this TCR beta chain was recorded a few times. Its antigen is not identified. The source of the sample is a study of cytomegalovirus exposure and HLA in healthy donors. V lost 4 bases and J lost 0, with 3 bases in between. Germline assignment: CDR1 GTSNPN and CDR2 SVGIG (reference sequence). The length of the CDR3 is 12 residues. Primers for the PCR totalled 60 Vbeta and 13 Jbeta. Profiling relied on immunoSEQ multiplex PCR, and the TCRdb table lists in-frame clones only, not all of them. The sample shows roughly 140,000 clones, approximately 79% of them seen only once. General study results and limits: One cluster of highly shared sequence variants probably arose as a sequencing artifact. By a later analysis, the bulk of CMV-associated TCR beta chains appeared HLA-restricted.

Input material: PBMCs. The TCR comes from a woman aged 40 to 50 in good health and CMV-seropositive. The chain couples TRBV30 to TRBJ2-2; no clear D gene. In DNA, the CDR3 is TGTGCCTGGAACTCGAACACCGGGGAGCTGTTTTTT. Protein sequence: CAWNSNTGELFF. The variable domain in full, with the rest retrieved from reference TRBV30 and TRBJ2-2, is SQTIHQWPATLVQPVGSPLSLECTVEGTSNPNLYWYRQAAGRGLQLLFYSVGIGQISSEVPQNLSASRPQDRQFILSSKKLLLSDSGFYLCAWNSNTGELFFGEGSRLTVL.